The sequence of this T cell receptor beta chain was determined in a study of cytotoxic CD8 clonotypes in ibrutinib-treated CLL. General study points: Baseline-level clonality went beyond age-matched healthy donors and moved in step with circulating CD8+ T-cell counts. Public clonotypes occurred uncommonly; on treatment, they contracted or remained stable.

This clone was seen once. Antigen specificity is unknown. TCRdb keeps only in-frame clones here, not all; method: immunoSEQ multiplex PCR. The profile shows roughly 330,000 clones, 67% of them singletons. Sample: PBMCs, taken after 36 months of ibrutinib treatment. This TCR came from a human donor with chronic lymphocytic leukemia.

CDR3 residues: CASNLRDDEAFF. The CDR3 region has the DNA TGTGCCAGCAACCTTAGGGACGATGAAGCTTTCTTT. The chain is built from TRBV6-1 and TRBJ1-1; weak D call: TRBD1 (5 bases). The CDR3 extends over 12 amino acids. V gave up 7 bases and J gave up 7 bases, with 13 bases separating them. Germline-derived CDR1 and CDR2 are MNHNS and SASEGT.